A single sample is the source of the 20 T cell receptor beta chains below, sequenced in a study of cytomegalovirus exposure and HLA in healthy donors. Libraries were prepared by immunoSEQ multiplex PCR; TCRdb keeps only in-frame clonotypes and omits some of them. The top ten clones hold 1.4% to 1.5% of a sample with fewer than 120,000 clones, approximately 87% of them seen once. The source material was PBMCs. The receptors originated from a woman in her 30s in good health and CMV-seropositive.

The J gene is TRBJ2-7, the V gene TRBV15, with D maybe TRBD1 (5 bases). Germline lookup yields CDR1 LNHNV and CDR2 YYDKDF (reference sequence). V was cut by 0 bases and J by 4 bases, with 16 bases left in between. The CDR3 extends over 16 amino acids. The CDR3 coding sequence is TGTGCCACCAGCAGAGATTTGTGGGCAGGGTCGTACGAGCAGTACTTC. It translates to CATSRDLWAGSYEQYF.

The chain combines TRBV5-6 with TRBJ2-5; the D gene is possibly TRBD2 (5 bases). The CDR3 totals 14 residues. Germline CDR1 reads SGHDT; CDR2 reads YYEEEE. Trimming took 2 bases from V and 3 from J, leaving 11 bases between them. The CDR3 sequence: CASSFLAPEETQYF. Written as DNA, the CDR3 is TGTGCCAGCAGCTTTTTAGCGCCAGAAGAGACCCAGTACTTC. Full variable domain (rest looked up from reference TRBV5-6 and TRBJ2-5): DAGVTQSPTHLIKTRGQQVTLRCSPKSGHDTVSWYQQALGQGPQFIFQYYEEEERQRGNFPDRFSGHQFPNYSSELNVNALLLGDSALYLCASSFLAPEETQYFGPGTRLLVL.

The chain joins TRBV2 to TRBJ2-7, with TRBD2 matching 12 bases. The CDR3 spans 15 residues. V dropped 4 bases and J dropped 6; count of bases not matched to a gene: 7. Germline assignment: CDR1 SNHLY and CDR2 FYNNEI. CDR3 loop: CASSAGLAGFAEQYF. The CDR3 DNA reads as TGTGCCAGCAGTGCCGGACTAGCGGGATTTGCCGAGCAGTACTTC.

The chain employs TRBV10-3 and TRBJ2-1; 7 nucleotides match TRBD1. Losses at the gene ends were 4 bases for V and 2 bases for J; bases not matched to a gene: 2. Germline V gene sequence: CDR1 ENHRY, CDR2 SYGVKD. The length of the CDR3 is 14 residues. The CDR3 loop is CAISATGAYNEQFF. For the CDR3, the DNA is TGTGCCATCAGTGCCACAGGGGCCTACAATGAGCAGTTCTTC.

Concerning this clone: At one boundary the junction diverges from the germline segment, which might be a read error. The chain uses TRBV9 and TRBJ2-1; 11 nucleotides agree with TRBD2. CDR1 SGDLS and CDR2 YYNGEE come from the germline V gene. The CDR3 spans 15 residues. The CDR3 is CASTVAGGMYNEQFF. CDR3 bases: TGTGCCAGCACCGTAGCGGGAGGGATGTACAATGAGCAGTTCTTC.

This chain joins TRBV30 and TRBJ1-5, with no clear D. Trimming shortened V by 2 bases and J by 6 bases, and 11 bases separated the two germline ends. The CDR3 spans 13 residues. Germline CDR1 GTSNPN, CDR2 SVGIG (reference sequence). The CDR3 DNA follows: TGTGCCTGGAGTTCGGAGGGCGGTCAGCCCCAGCATTTT. Translation gives CAWSSEGGQPQHF.

This rearrangement joins TRBV13 to TRBJ1-1; D unresolved. The CDR3 is 14 amino acids. The germline gives CDR1 PRHDT, CDR2 FYEKMQ (reference sequence). The V end lost 5 bases, the J end lost 3 bases, and 13 bases lay between the germline ends. CDR3 loop: CASSPTRVYTEAFF. In DNA form, the CDR3 reads TGTGCCAGCAGCCCCACGAGGGTTTACACTGAAGCTTTCTTT.

V is TRBV30 and J is TRBJ1-1; D not certain. The V gene lost 0 bases and the J gene lost 1 base, with 6 bases spanning the gap. This CDR3 spans 13 amino acids. Germline-derived CDR1 and CDR2 are GTSNPN and SVGIG (reference sequence). The DNA of the CDR3 is TGTGCCTGGAGTGTGCGGGAGAACACTGAAGCTTTCTTT. Translating gives CAWSVRENTEAFF.

The genes are TRBV5-1 and TRBJ2-5; 7 bases agree with TRBD1. The junction had 7 bases not matched to a gene; V was cut back by 0 bases and J by 2 bases. The CDR3 is 16 residues long. Germline CDR1 reads SGHRS; CDR2 reads YFSETQ. CDR3 loop: CASSLALGRGQETQYF. Here the CDR3 DNA reads TGCGCCAGCAGCTTGGCCCTCGGCAGGGGGCAAGAGACCCAGTACTTC.

This clone was seen once. This chain links TRBV5-4 with TRBJ1-2; TRBD1 might be the D (6 bases). The germline V gene has CDR1 SGHNT and CDR2 YYREEE (reference sequence). The V end lost 0 bases, the J end lost 8 bases, and 11 bases lay between the germline ends. CDR3 length equals 13 residues. CDR3 loop: CASSLEQGYGYTF. CDR3 nucleotide sequence: TGTGCCAGCAGCTTGGAGCAGGGGTACGGCTACACCTTC. The variable domain in full, completed from reference TRBV5-4 and TRBJ1-2, reads ETGVTQSPTHLIKTRGQQVTLRCSSQSGHNTVSWYQQALGQGPQFIFQYYREEENGRGNFPPRFSGLQFPNYSSELNVNALELDDSALYLCASSLEQGYGYTFGSGTRLTVV.

The genes are TRBV4-1 and TRBJ2-3; tentative D call: TRBD1 (6 bases). The V end was cut by 1 base, the J end by 5 bases, with 10 bases between. Germline V gene sequence: CDR1 MGHRA, CDR2 YSYEKL. CDR3 size: 14 residues. The CDR3 DNA reads as TGCGCCAGCAGCCAAGGGCAAGGGGGAGATACGCAGTATTTT. Its protein product is CASSQGQGGDTQYF.

The chain is built from TRBV11-2 and TRBJ2-5, with 8 bases lining up with TRBD1. The length of the CDR3 is 15 residues. Losses at the gene ends were 7 bases for V and 5 bases for J; bases not matched to a gene: 12. Germline loops: CDR1 SGHAT, CDR2 FQNNGV. Written as DNA, the CDR3 is TGTGCCAGCACCCGGACAGGGAGAGTGTTCGAGACCCAGTACTTC. This encodes CASTRTGRVFETQYF.

J is TRBJ1-5 and V is TRBV15; 7 bases are shared with TRBD1. Trimming at V came to 6 bases and at J to 2 bases, leaving 4 bases not matched to a gene. Germline CDR1 and CDR2: LNHNV and YYDKDF (reference sequence). CDR3 length: 14 amino acids. CDR3 protein: CATRPGGGNQPQHF. Here the CDR3 DNA reads TGTGCCACCAGACCAGGGGGTGGCAATCAGCCCCAGCATTTT.

This clone has only a few counts. J is TRBJ2-7 and V is TRBV7-3, with 7 positions matching TRBD1. Looked up from germline, CDR1 is SGHTA and CDR2 is FQGTGA. This CDR3 has 13 residues. Germline trimming cut 1 base from V and 6 bases from J; bases unmatched to any gene: 3. CDR3 loop: CASSLRQGSEQYF. CDR3 sequence (DNA): TGTGCCAGCAGCTTAAGACAGGGCTCCGAGCAGTACTTC. Full variable domain (remainder filled in from reference TRBV7-3 and TRBJ2-7): GAGVSQTPSNKVTEKGKYVELRCDPISGHTALYWYRQSLGQGPEFLIYFQGTGAADDSGLPNDRFFAVRPEGSVSTLKIQRTERGDSAVYLCASSLRQGSEQYFGPGTRLTVT.

The J gene is TRBJ2-3, the V gene TRBV6-5, with 9 positions matching TRBD2. CDR3 length: 14 residues. The J segment lost 8 bases and the V segment lost 6 bases, leaving 9 bases of the junction unmatched. CDR1 MNHEY and CDR2 SVGAGI come from the germline V gene. Here the CDR3 reads CASRPAGGPGTQYF. CDR3 bases: TGTGCCAGCAGGCCGGCGGGGGGGCCGGGTACGCAGTATTTT.

Details on this clone: This CDR3 is also generated by other DNA sequences in the sample. This sequence joins TRBV7-2 and TRBJ2-1; perhaps TRBD1 as D (6 bases). V gave up 0 bases and J gave up 0 bases, with 6 bases separating them. The germline V gene encodes CDR1 SGHTA and CDR2 FQGNSA. This CDR3 region has 15 residues. In DNA, the CDR3 is TGTGCCAGCAGCTTAGCCAGGGGCTCCTACAATGAGCAGTTCTTC. This gives the protein CASSLARGSYNEQFF.

In this sample, this clone turned up a few times. CDR3 coding DNA: TGCAGCGTTGATCGCTCGGGGTACAATGAGCAGTTCTTC. Amino acid sequence: CSVDRSGYNEQFF. This chain uses TRBV29-1 with TRBJ2-1, with a possible D match to TRBD2 (5 bases). Germline V gene data show CDR1 as SQVTM and CDR2 as ANQGSEA. V was clipped by 3 bases and J by 4 bases, with 10 bases between them. This CDR3 comprises 13 residues.

The V gene is TRBV7-6, the J gene TRBJ2-2; TRBD1 matches 7 bases. CDR3 length: 17 amino acids. Trimming removed 1 base from V and 4 bases from J; junction bases left unmatched: 9. Germline-derived CDR1 and CDR2 are SGHVS and FNYEAQ. The CDR3: CASSLDWKGATTGELFF. The CDR3 DNA sequence: TGTGCCAGCAGCTTAGATTGGAAGGGGGCGACCACCGGGGAGCTGTTTTTT.

V gene TRBV28 combines with J gene TRBJ1-5; 7 nucleotides align to TRBD1. Germline CDR1 and CDR2: MDHEN and SYDVKM. CDR3 length: 15 residues. The J segment lost 5 bases and the V segment lost 5 bases, leaving 9 bases of the junction unmatched. Here the CDR3 reads CASSTYGTVYQPQHF. For the CDR3, the DNA is TGTGCCAGCAGTACCTACGGGACAGTCTATCAGCCCCAGCATTTT.

The J gene is TRBJ1-3, the V gene TRBV4-2; 8 bases are a match to TRBD1. V shed 1 base, J shed 5 bases, and the junction held 10 bases outside the gene matches. Germline CDR1 LGHNA, CDR2 YNFKEQ. CDR3 length: 17 amino acids. The DNA of the CDR3 is TGTGCCAGCAGCCAAGGGACCGGACAGGGAGTACGAAACACCATATATTTT. It translates to CASSQGTGQGVRNTIYF.